This T cell receptor beta chain derives from a study of cytomegalovirus exposure and HLA in healthy donors (dated by TCRdb to about 2017). Regarding the study in general: An earlier analysis of approximately 590 of the donors reported approximately 270 Gb of sequence data and around 120 million unique TCR beta sequences from about 179 million T cells. Roughly 300 gigabases of sequencing data and approximately 92 million unique TCR sequences made up an early release that covered roughly 670 HLA-typed donors. Of the 350 to 450 genotyped donors, 75% to 85% were placed in the genetic ancestry cluster associated with self-reported Caucasian donors. The study aimed to test whether signatures of past pathogen exposure could be identified by cataloging public T cell receptors. The study profiled the T cell repertoires of 666 subjects by immunosequencing and related them to cytomegalovirus serostatus. A separate validation cohort of approximately 130 different subjects was used in addition to the 666-subject first cohort. High-throughput TCR immunosequencing, statistical association of individual TCRs with disease status, and machine learning were combined to predict cytomegalovirus infection status. A later analysis re-examined previously published TCR beta repertoires from about 700 donors and added high-resolution HLA genotyping to investigate patterns of TCR occurrence. Rather than using new phenotypic data, the later analysis identified candidate immune exposures from TCR beta sequences and from how often those sequences occurred across donors. To decide whether each TCR beta V gene segment behaved as functional or pseudogenic, an earlier analysis of some 580 of the donors relied on high-throughput TCR beta sequencing. Donor age, sex, ethnicity and CMV serostatus were compiled alongside the repertoire data. A later genetic analysis took genome-wide SNP genotypes for about three fifths of the roughly 670 donors and used that subset as a discovery cohort. Every discovery cohort repertoire had been produced on one sequencing platform. Class I and class II HLA loci were covered by the typing at four-digit resolution. Typing coverage differed by locus: A, B, C, DRB1 and DQB1 were typed in about 629-640 donors, DQA1 in about 500, DPA1 in 600 to 610, and DPB1 in roughly 470. Roughly 5 DR-DQ haplotypes were handled as single units for association and clustering, since linkage in the cohort was strong. Across roughly 420 genotyped donors of the cohort, an average of roughly 230,000 unique TCR beta nucleotide sequences per donor were sequenced, and approximately 17% of those sequences were non-productive. On the study overall, not on this receptor specifically: Three of the identified cytomegalovirus-associated TCR beta chains were confirmed in vitro to be specific for cytomegalovirus antigens. In a later analysis, several top co-occurrence clusters were reported to appear linked to parvovirus B19, influenza, CMV and Epstein-Barr virus. Across donors, most TCR sequences were observed very rarely, whereas some public TCRs were present in many individuals. Strong co-occurrence of HLA alleles, especially DR and DQ, made assigning TCR associations to individual alleles difficult. In both the original and validation cohorts, the classifier was reported to diagnose cytomegalovirus status with high specificity and sensitivity. In a later genetic analysis, fewer N-insertions in productive TCRs were reported among donors in an Asian-associated ancestry cluster than the approximately 670-donor mean. The authors suggested that the approach could potentially be extended to other disease states and immunological phenotypes. A cluster of highly shared sequence variants was judged likely to represent a technical artifact of the sequencing pipeline. A later analysis found that most CMV-associated TCR beta chains appeared HLA-restricted, with HLA associations seemingly driven largely by CMV exposure. Because HLA typing was missing for some donors at each locus, association tests included only the typed subset. The 87-base-pair reads could not distinguish some IMGT-functional V segments, including TRBV6-2 and TRBV6-3, so those segments were excluded. Sequencing depth was assumed to be roughly uniform across donors in the presence/absence analyses, though that assumption may not hold. The earlier analysis of about 600 of the donors excluded 15 to 20 rarely observed V segments, including chromosome 9 orphons, because counts were too low. An earlier analysis of 587 of the donors showed that most TCR beta V segments appeared in productive rearrangements either about 87% or about 30% of the time, which broadly matched IMGT annotations. The only immune exposure information available for the cohort was CMV serostatus. This cohort had only TCR beta chains sequenced, and the lack of alpha or paired-chain data limited which features could be detected. A later analysis found that HLA-associated TCR beta chains were more clonally expanded and had lower generation probabilities than equally common non-associated chains. In a later genetic analysis, a missense DCLRE1C variant was associated with V-gene and J-gene trimming of TCR beta chains, and the association was replicated in an independent cohort. A total of some 180 TCR beta chains were listed by the study as associated with cytomegalovirus. A further reported finding was that TCR beta sequences accurately predicted the HLA-A and HLA-B alleles for most subjects in the first cohort. Specific HLA alleles were associated with 15,000 to 20,000 TCR beta sequences at a false discovery rate of 0.05 in a later analysis. Correlated functional status among segregating V segments might be attributable to linkage disequilibrium, but an unknown experimental factor could not be ruled out. In a later analysis, TCR association rates were found to vary across HLA loci, with the most associated TCRs seen for DRB1 alleles and the fewest for HLA-C alleles.

The library was produced with the immunoSEQ multiplex PCR assay. A mixture of 60 forward primers for TCR Vbeta segments and 13 reverse primers for TCR Jbeta segments was used in the multiplex PCR. The CDR3 region of rearranged TCR beta genes was amplified from genomic DNA with a multiplex PCR assay. On the Illumina HiSeq System, the amplified TCR beta libraries were sequenced as 87-base-pair reads. The study's own analysis went as follows. In a later analysis, tens of millions of unique TCR beta chains were counted across the approximately 640 repertoires, and roughly 11 million of these chains were shared by at least two donors. Raw reads were error-corrected and collapsed into unique sequences by a nearest-neighbor algorithm in which closely related sequences were merged to remove PCR and sequencing errors. To assign V, D and J gene segments, CDR3 sequences were aligned to IMGT reference sequences. For a sequence to be retained, at least a six-nucleotide match to both a V gene segment and a J gene segment was required. Rearrangements were classified as productive when the CDR3 lacked stop codons and remained in frame with V and J, and all other rearrangements were classified as non-productive. Following IMGT convention, CDR3 was defined as the stretch from the second conserved V-encoded cysteine to the conserved J-encoded phenylalanine. The earlier analysis of some 580 of the donors excluded any sequence lacking an unambiguous match to a single V gene segment. In an earlier analysis of approximately 550 of the donors, V segments were called functional above 56.7% productive rearrangements and were called segregating when the between-donor standard deviation exceeded 5%. To diagnose cytomegalovirus status from the catalog of TCR beta chain sequences, a statistical classification framework was built. V and J gene assignment, in a later analysis, came from comparing TCR nucleotide sequences with IMGT/GENE-DB human TR gene sequences. In a later analysis, CDR3 sequences and most-parsimonious VDJ recombination scenarios were assigned using the TCRdist pipeline. A later analysis defined each TCR beta chain by its CDR3 amino acid sequence plus V-gene family, and excluded reads lacking a unique V-gene family. A later analysis removed 550 to 700 highly shared, low-generation-probability nucleotide sequences to deal with suspected cross-contamination and a sequencing artifact. In a later analysis, a clonal expansion index was calculated for each public chain from normalized within-repertoire ranks of inferred template counts. In a later analysis, generation probabilities were computed with a VDJ recombination model fitted to out-of-frame rearrangements, and the resulting probabilities were checked against IGoR. In a later analysis, hypergeometric tests were used to score TCR-TCR, TCR-HLA and TCR-CMV co-occurrence, with a repertoire-size bias correction applied to TCR pairs. To estimate false discovery rates, a later analysis permuted the HLA or CMV assignments 20 times. A later analysis grouped co-occurring TCRs with DBSCAN, adding TCRdist sequence similarity when clustering within HLA-allele-positive subsets. Repertoires with fewer than 30,000 or more than 120,000 public chains, plus five repertoires with anomalous nucleotide sharing, were excluded from co-occurrence clustering. TCRdb stores this immuneACCESS table with in-frame sequences only. Part of the clones is absent; in the studies checked, under half of the shortfall reflects unresolved V genes, and no reason is known for the rest. Clone size and the V and J calls come from that table; the DNA yielded D and trimming. This sample gives roughly 190,000 clones in total; around four fifths of them show up just once. The ten largest make up roughly 1.7% of the sample.

Its CDR3 holds 14 amino acids, cysteine through phenylalanine. Only CDR3 DNA remains: 42 bases, in frame from the first base. V is pruned by 5 bases and J by 8 bases, leaving 9 bases of the junction without a gene match. For CDR1 and CDR2, the germline V gene lists SGDLS and YYNGEE. The cohort was made up of roughly 670 healthy bone marrow donors. At the time of sampling, every cohort member was nominally healthy, though immune exposures that went unrecorded were likely present. The donor tested CMV seropositive, placing the donor among the 290 or so seropositive members of the cohort. Each donor provided a peripheral blood sample, and peripheral blood mononuclear cells were used for TCR beta sequencing. Genomic DNA extraction from the blood cell samples was performed with the Qiagen DNeasy Blood Extraction Kit. The table lists this clone with a few counts. Its antigen has not been determined. Qualities for individual bases were not recorded, and no much larger clone is one base off.

This TCR was sampled from a man aged 40-50 years in good health and CMV-seropositive. Sequences were obtained from PBMCs. Rearrangement joined TRBV9 to TRBJ1-4, and TRBD1 matches 7 of the central bases. The DNA is as follows: TGTGCCAGCAGTGTTAACAGGGGACGAGAAAAACTGTTTTTT. Protein translation: CASSVNRGREKLFF.